This record looks at one T cell receptor beta chain sequence and its context. The target antigen is unknown. The study, taken as a whole, reports: In terms of TCR gene usage, tumor memory CD4+ T cells clustered together with blood and lymph node memory CD4+ cells, as well as with lymph node naive CD4+ cells. Whole repertoires were not studied in the larger cohort, only one V-J beta rearrangement. Tumor Tregs overlapped most with tumor, then blood, naive CD4+ cells.

Full-length variable regions came from constant-region reverse primers plus semi-nested Nested Universal Primer A PCR. A single record per CDR3 protein comes from TCRdb applying MiXCR to the 5' RACE reads. The sample records around 52,000 distinct CDR3 sequences, 28% being singletons. Germline V lookup: CDR1 SGHRS, CDR2 YFSETQ. This CDR3 spans 14 amino acids. V gave up 4 bases and J gave up 0 bases, with 11 bases separating them. The source of this sequence is a female donor with breast cancer. Source material: tumor-infiltrating memory CD4+ T cells sorted from the breast tumor. Subset of the sample: memory CD4+ T cells, CD4+CD45RO+CD25-. The J gene is TRBJ2-7, the V gene TRBV5-1; no definite D call. The CDR3 DNA reads TGCGCCAGCAGCGTGCGCGGAAGCTCCTACGAGCAGTACTTC. It codes for CASSVRGSSYEQYF.